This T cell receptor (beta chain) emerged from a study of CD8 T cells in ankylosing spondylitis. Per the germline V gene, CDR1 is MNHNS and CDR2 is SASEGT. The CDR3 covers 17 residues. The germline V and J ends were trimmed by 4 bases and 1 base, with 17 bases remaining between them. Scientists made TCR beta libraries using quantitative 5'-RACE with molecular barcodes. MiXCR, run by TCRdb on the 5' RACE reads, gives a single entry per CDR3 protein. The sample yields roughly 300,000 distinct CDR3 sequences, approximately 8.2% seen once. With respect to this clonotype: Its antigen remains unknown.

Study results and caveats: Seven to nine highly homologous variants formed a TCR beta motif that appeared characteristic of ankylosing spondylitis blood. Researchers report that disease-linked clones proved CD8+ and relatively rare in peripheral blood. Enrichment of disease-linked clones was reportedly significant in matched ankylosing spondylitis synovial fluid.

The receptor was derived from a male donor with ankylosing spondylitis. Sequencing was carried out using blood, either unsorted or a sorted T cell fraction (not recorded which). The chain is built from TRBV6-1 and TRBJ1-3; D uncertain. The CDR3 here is CASSGPSHRWSGNTIYF. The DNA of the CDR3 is TGTGCCAGCAGTGGGCCCTCTCACCGGTGGTCTGGAAACACCATATATTTT.